This T cell receptor beta chain was obtained from a study of blood T cells in healthy people across ages. The CDR3 is made up of 13 amino acids. Trimming cost V 1 base and J 8 bases, with 14 bases left between them. CDR1 and CDR2 (germline): GTSNPN, SVGIG (reference sequence). Isolation of PBMCs gave at least 7 million cells per sample. A sample-barcoded 5' primer and a J-beta primer mix were used in a second PCR of about 7 to 12 cycles. Each CDR3 protein is one row after TCRdb ran MiXCR on the 5' RACE reads. The sample has fewer than 800,000 distinct CDR3 sequences, around 48% seen once; the top ten hold around a third.

The sequencing input was blood. This chain links TRBV30 with TRBJ1-2, with D hard to call. The sequence was collected from a woman in her fifties or sixties in good health. The CDR3 reads CAWSESEREGYTF. The CDR3 DNA follows: TGTGCCTGGAGTGAATCCGAGAGGGAAGGCTACACCTTC.